The TCR beta chain under discussion was sequenced for a study of T cell repertoires in cytomegalovirus infection. Overall study context: Public TCR beta signature analysis indicated the presence of both CMV infection and matching HLA type.

TCRdb re-analysed the reads in MiXCR, keeping a single row per CDR3 protein. The table shows approximately 70,000 distinct CDR3 sequences, with 20% to 25% occurring only once. The CDR3 length is 11 residues. From germline, CDR1 is MNHEY and CDR2 SVGAGI. Deletions cut 6 bases from V and 5 bases from J, with 7 bases between. In this sample, this clonotype turned up a few times. Its target is not known. Overall study findings and caveats: Individuals carrying CMV plus the relevant HLA were identified by cumulative frequency of public TCR beta families. Clonotype analysis showed dominance of the ex vivo response by HLA-C-restricted CMV-specific TCR beta clonotypes.

The gene calls are TRBV6-5 and TRBJ1-1; D call uncertain. This receptor was identified in a human donor in good health (CMV status not recorded). Some clones in this sample may be carry-over from other donors' samples. Specimen: PBMCs, sequenced either directly or after in vitro stimulation (not recorded which). Here the CDR3 DNA reads TGTGCCAGCAGGTCCGGGACTGAAGCTTTCTTT. Amino acid sequence: CASRSGTEAFF.